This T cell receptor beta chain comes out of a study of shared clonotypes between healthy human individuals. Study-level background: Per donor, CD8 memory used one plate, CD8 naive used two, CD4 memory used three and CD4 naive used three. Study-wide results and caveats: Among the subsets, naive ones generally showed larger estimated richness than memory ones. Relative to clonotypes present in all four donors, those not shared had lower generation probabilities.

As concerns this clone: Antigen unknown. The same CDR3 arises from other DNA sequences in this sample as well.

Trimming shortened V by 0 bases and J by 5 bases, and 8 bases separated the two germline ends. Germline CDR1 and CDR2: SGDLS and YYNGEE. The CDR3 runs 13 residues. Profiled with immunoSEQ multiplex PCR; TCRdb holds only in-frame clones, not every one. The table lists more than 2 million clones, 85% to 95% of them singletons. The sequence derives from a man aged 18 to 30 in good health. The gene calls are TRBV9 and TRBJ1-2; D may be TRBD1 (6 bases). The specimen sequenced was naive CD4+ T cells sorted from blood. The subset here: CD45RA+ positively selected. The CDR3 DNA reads TGTGCCAGCAGCGTAGGGCAGGGGTATGGCTACACCTTC. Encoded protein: CASSVGQGYGYTF.